This T cell receptor (beta chain) was documented in a study of Ad26.COV2.S vaccination and SARS-CoV-2 variants. Treatment described: over 15 received Ad26.COV2.S at low or high dose, single or two shots; about 5 received placebo; per-sample allocation not given. Each sample was drawn 63 days after the first injection (of vaccine or placebo). Method: immunoSEQ multiplex PCR; TCRdb's copy keeps in-frame clones and lacks some. In the table there are about 350,000 clones, 88% of which are singletons. The material was peripheral blood, obtained in a trial of Ad26.COV2.S vaccine versus placebo. The TCR comes from a person aged 18-65 years who received the Ad26.COV2.S COVID-19 vaccine or a placebo.

The CDR3 here is CASSLMVGSYYEQYF. In nucleotides, the CDR3 is TGTGCCAGCAGCTTAATGGTGGGGAGCTACTACGAGCAGTACTTC. J is TRBJ2-7 and V is TRBV7-3; possible D gene TRBD2, 5 bases. Looked up from germline, CDR1 is SGHTA and CDR2 is FQGTGA. The CDR3 spans 15 residues. V dropped 1 base and J dropped 3 bases, with 13 bases sitting between them.